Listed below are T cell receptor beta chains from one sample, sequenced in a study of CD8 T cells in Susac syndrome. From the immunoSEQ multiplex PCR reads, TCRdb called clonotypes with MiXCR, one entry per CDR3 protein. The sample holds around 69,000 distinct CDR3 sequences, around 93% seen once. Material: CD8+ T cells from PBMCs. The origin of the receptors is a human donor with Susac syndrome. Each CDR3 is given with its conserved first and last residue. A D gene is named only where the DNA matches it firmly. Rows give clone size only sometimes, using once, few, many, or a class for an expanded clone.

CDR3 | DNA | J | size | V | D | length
CASSPTGSYGYTF | TGTGCCAGCTCACCGACAGGGAGCTATGGCTACACCTTC | TRBJ1-2 | . | TRBV18 | TRBD1 | 13
CASSLRGAANEKLFF | TGTGCCAGCAGCCTCCGAGGCGCCGCTAATGAAAAACTGTTTTTT | TRBJ1-4 | . | TRBV7-9 | . | 15
CASSIAGLFNEQFF | TGTGCCAGCAGTATAGCGGGACTCTTCAATGAGCAGTTCTTC | TRBJ2-1 | . | TRBV27 | TRBD2 | 14
CAILVSNYGYTF | TGTGCCATCCTGGTGAGCAACTATGGCTACACCTTC | TRBJ1-2 | . | TRBV6-6 | . | 12
CASSKAGDTETQYF | TGTGCCAGCAGCAAGGCAGGGGACACGGAGACCCAGTACTTC | TRBJ2-5 | . | TRBV21-1 | . | 14
CSVEAGSGNTIYF | TGCAGCGTTGAAGCCGGCTCTGGAAACACCATATATTTT | TRBJ1-3 | . | TRBV29-1 | . | 13
CASSRSEKLFF | TGTGCCAGCAGTAGGAGTGAAAAACTGTTTTTT | TRBJ1-4 | . | TRBV7-9 | . | 11
CASSRGGQDVYEQYF | TGTGCCAGCAGCCGAGGAGGACAGGACGTTTACGAGCAGTACTTC | TRBJ2-7 | . | TRBV5-4 | TRBD1 | 15
CASSTSGTNTGELFF | TGTGCCAGCAGTACTAGCGGCACAAACACCGGGGAGCTGTTTTTT | TRBJ2-2 | . | TRBV12-3/TRBV12-4 | TRBD2 | 15
CASSLEGGNPIETQYF | TGTGCCAGCAGCTTGGAGGGCGGTAATCCGATCGAGACCCAGTACTTC | TRBJ2-5 | . | TRBV5-6 | . | 16
CASSLTTPNYGYTF | TGTGCCAGCAGCTTGACAACCCCTAACTATGGCTACACCTTC | TRBJ1-2 | once | TRBV7-2 | . | 14
CSAGQLNTEAFF | TGCAGCGCGGGACAGCTGAACACTGAAGCTTTCTTT | TRBJ1-1 | . | TRBV29-1 | TRBD1 | 12
CASTAVRGGSSYNEQFF | TGTGCCAGCACTGCAGTTCGGGGGGGTAGCTCCTACAATGAGCAGTTCTTC | TRBJ2-1 | . | TRBV7-2 | TRBD2 | 17